Listed below are T cell receptor beta chains from one sample, sequenced in a study of technical replicates of blood from several donors. The assay was immunoSEQ multiplex PCR, and TCRdb's table has in-frame clones only and misses some. The sample contains roughly 70,000 clones, more than 85% of which appear only once. Sequencing input: PBMCs. Receptors were obtained from a human donor in good health. Some clones in this sample may be carry-over from other donors' samples. CDR3s include the opening cysteine and the closing phenylalanine or tryptophan. Size tells how often a clone was seen (once, few, many) or the class of an expanded clone, and some rows leave it out.

V,size,J,CDR3
TRBV5-1,-,TRBJ1-3,CASSQTGGTGNTIYF
TRBV10-2,-,TRBJ2-3,CASSETKSTDTQYF
TRBV4-3,-,TRBJ2-5,CASSQLRGTSGSAETQYF
TRBV11-3,once,TRBJ2-3,CASSPIEDTDTQYF
TRBV5-1,-,TRBJ2-5,CASSSPRGSETQYF
TRBV29-1,-,TRBJ2-3,CSGAADREKADTQYF
TRBV15,-,TRBJ1-6,CATSIESEVRPYNSPLHF
TRBV5-1,-,TRBJ2-1,CASKAGTGSNEQFF
TRBV2,-,TRBJ2-3,CASSTYLTTDTQYF
TRBV7-9,-,TRBJ2-7,CASSSGLAYEQYF
TRBV19,-,TRBJ1-2,CASGWDPGQRTNF